These 6 T cell receptor beta chains came from one sample sequenced in a study of CD4 T cells in relation to SARS-CoV-2 and coronaviruses. The unexposed donors gave CD4+ T cells in 2011-2018, prior to COVID-19. CD4+ T cells were isolated from the cells after 10 days of culture. These receptors have no identified antigens. Here immunoSEQ multiplex PCR was the method, and the copy in TCRdb shows in-frame clones only, minus some. This sample has about 19,000 clones, with 77% found just once. Sequenced: CD4+ T cells from PBMCs, cultured in vitro. The receptors come from a human donor in good health.

The V gene is TRBV5-8, the J gene TRBJ2-5; 8 positions agree with TRBD1. The V gene's germline CDR1 is SGHTS and CDR2 YDEGEE. With 1 base clipped from V and 1 base from J, the junction kept 9 bases outside the gene matches. This CDR3 contains 17 residues. The DNA for the CDR3 is TGTGCCAGCAGCTTGAGGACAGGGAGAGGGGGCCAAGAGACCCAGTACTTC. Amino acid sequence: CASSLRTGRGGQETQYF.

V gene TRBV5-6 combines with J gene TRBJ2-5; D gene unclear. The CDR3 extends over 14 amino acids. With 0 bases removed from V and 2 bases from J, the gap between germline ends came to 8 bases. Per germline, CDR1 SGHDT and CDR2 YYEEEE. CDR3 DNA sequence: TGTGCCAGCAGCTTGGGGGCGGTTCAAGAGACCCAGTACTTC. Protein product: CASSLGAVQETQYF.

The CDR3 reads CASSSGGGSGLNEQFF. CDR3 sequence (DNA): TGCGCCAGCAGCTCAGGGGGGGGCTCGGGCCTAAATGAGCAGTTCTTC. This chain links TRBV5-1 with TRBJ2-1; D could derive from TRBD1 or TRBD2 (7 bases each). V gave up 3 bases and J gave up 7 bases, with 20 bases separating them. CDR1 SGHRS and CDR2 YFSETQ come from the germline V gene. This CDR3 has 16 residues.

The chain joins TRBV6-5 to TRBJ2-1; D not resolved. CDR3 size: 13 residues. V was trimmed by 8 bases and J by 0 bases, leaving 8 bases between them. CDR1 is MNHEY and CDR2 is SVGAGI in the germline V gene. The CDR3 DNA follows: TGTGCCAGCGCTAGGAGCTCCTACAATGAGCAGTTCTTC. Its protein product is CASARSSYNEQFF.

The chain has TRBV5-5 and TRBJ2-5; the D call may be TRBD1 or TRBD2 (5 bases each). With 3 bases removed from V and 9 bases from J, the gap between germline ends came to 9 bases. The CDR3 spans 11 residues. In germline, CDR1 is SGHKS, CDR2 YYEKEE (reference sequence). The CDR3 DNA sequence: TGTGCCAGCAGCTGGGACGGTCCCCAGTACTTC. This gives the protein CASSWDGPQYF.

The sample holds a few counts of this clone. The chain recombines TRBV5-6 with TRBJ2-7; 10 nucleotides align to TRBD2. CDR1 and CDR2 (germline): SGHDT, YYEEEE. There are 19 residues in the CDR3. The J segment lost 0 bases and the V segment lost 1 base, leaving 13 bases of the junction unmatched. The CDR3 sequence: CASSLKVGTSGVSSYEQYF. CDR3 in DNA: TGTGCCAGCAGCTTGAAGGTCGGTACTAGCGGGGTTAGCTCCTACGAGCAGTACTTC. The full variable domain, with the rest looked up from reference TRBV5-6 and TRBJ2-7, is DAGVTQSPTHLIKTRGQQVTLRCSPKSGHDTVSWYQQALGQGPQFIFQYYEEEERQRGNFPDRFSGHQFPNYSSELNVNALLLGDSALYLCASSLKVGTSGVSSYEQYFGPGTRLTVT.